This T cell receptor beta chain was sequenced during a study of PD-L1 blockade in urothelial cancer. Study-level information: Starting in about 2014, patients were given atezolizumab (1,200 mg intravenously every 3 weeks). Per blood sample, T cells had a median of roughly 150,000. Prior chemotherapy regimens per patient numbered 0 to 3.

Study findings and constraints: At 3 weeks on treatment, tumor-associated clones expanded more with durable benefit.

The CDR3 has 13 amino acids. Germline values: CDR1 MNHEY, CDR2 SVGAGI. The repertoire was sequenced with immunoSEQ multiplex PCR; TCRdb's copy has only in-frame clones and lacks some. The table shows about 84,000 clones, with 82% occurring only once. Concerning this clone itself: No antigen is known for it. At one end, the junction sequence differs from germline, possibly due to a read error.

The chain is built from TRBV6-5 and TRBJ1-2; the match to TRBD1 covers 7 bases. This receptor was taken from an older man with urothelial cancer. The specimen comprised PBMCs, sampled around atezolizumab (anti-PD-L1) treatment. The CDR3 coding sequence is TGTGCCATCAGTGAGCCAGGGGGCTATGGCTACACCTTC. This gives the protein CAISEPGGYGYTF.